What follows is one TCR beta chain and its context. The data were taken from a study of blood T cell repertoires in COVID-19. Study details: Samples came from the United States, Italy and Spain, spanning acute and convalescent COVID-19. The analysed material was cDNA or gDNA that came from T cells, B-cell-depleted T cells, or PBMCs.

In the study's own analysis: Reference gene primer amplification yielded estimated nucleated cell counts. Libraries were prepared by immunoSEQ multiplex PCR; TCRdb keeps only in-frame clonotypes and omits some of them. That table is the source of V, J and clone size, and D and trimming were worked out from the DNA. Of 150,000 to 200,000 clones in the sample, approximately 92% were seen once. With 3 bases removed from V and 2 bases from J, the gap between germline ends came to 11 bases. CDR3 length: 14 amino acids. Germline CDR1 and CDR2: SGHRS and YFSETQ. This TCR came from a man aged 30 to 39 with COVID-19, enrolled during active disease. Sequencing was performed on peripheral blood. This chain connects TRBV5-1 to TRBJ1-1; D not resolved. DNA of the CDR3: TGCGCCAGCAGCTCTTGGGTGGGCAACACTGAAGCTTTCTTT. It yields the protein CASSSWVGNTEAFF.